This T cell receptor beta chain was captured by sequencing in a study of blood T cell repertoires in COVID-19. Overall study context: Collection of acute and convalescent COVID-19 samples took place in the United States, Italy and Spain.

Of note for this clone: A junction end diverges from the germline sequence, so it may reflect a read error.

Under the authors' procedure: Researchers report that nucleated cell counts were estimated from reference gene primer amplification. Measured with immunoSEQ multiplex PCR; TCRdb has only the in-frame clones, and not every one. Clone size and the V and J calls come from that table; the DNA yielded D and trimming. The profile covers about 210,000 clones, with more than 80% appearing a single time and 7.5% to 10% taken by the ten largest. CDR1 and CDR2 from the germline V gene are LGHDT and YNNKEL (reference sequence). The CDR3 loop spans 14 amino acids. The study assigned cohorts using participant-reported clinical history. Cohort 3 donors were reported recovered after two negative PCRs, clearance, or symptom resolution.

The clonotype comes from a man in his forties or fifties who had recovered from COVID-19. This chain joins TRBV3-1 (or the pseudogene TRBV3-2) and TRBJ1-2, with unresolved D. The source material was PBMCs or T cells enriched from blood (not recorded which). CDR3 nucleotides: TGTGCCAGCAGTCAAGCTGCAGGAAACTATGGCTACACCTTC. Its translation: CASSQAAGNYGYTF.